These 12 T cell receptor beta chains came from one sample sequenced in a study of blood T cell repertoires in COVID-19. TCRdb's table, derived via immunoSEQ multiplex PCR, lists solely in-frame clones and lacks some. The profile covers 250,000 to 400,000 clones, with 88% appearing a single time and around 1.6% taken by the ten largest. The sample taken for sequencing was peripheral blood. Receptors were obtained from a woman aged 25 to 39 with COVID-19, enrolled during active disease.

The sample holds one count of this clone. The chain recombines TRBV7-8 with TRBJ1-5; TRBD1 agrees at 7 bases. The CDR3 totals 18 residues. V shed 2 bases, J shed 4 bases, and the junction held 14 bases outside the gene matches. CDR1 is SGHVS, CDR2 FQNEAQ, per germline. The CDR3 DNA sequence: TGTGCCAGCAGCTTAAACATAAACAGGGGCTCTCGGAATCAGCCCCAGCATTTT. It encodes CASSLNINRGSRNQPQHF.

The chain joins TRBV4-1 to TRBJ2-5, with TRBD2 identical over 7 bases. This CDR3 has 15 residues. Trimming at V came to 2 bases and at J to 0 bases, leaving 3 bases not matched to a gene. CDR1 is MGHRA, CDR2 YSYEKL, per germline. The CDR3 DNA is TGCGCCAGCAGCCAATCGGCGGGAGACCAAGAGACCCAGTACTTC. Protein: CASSQSAGDQETQYF.

The rearrangement uses TRBV5-4 and TRBJ1-2; D is unresolved. Germline assignment: CDR1 SGHNT and CDR2 YYREEE (reference sequence). The CDR3 loop spans 16 amino acids. V lost 4 bases and J lost 4, with 20 bases in between. The DNA for the CDR3 is TGTGCCAGCAGCGCATTGGCGAGTAGTGGAGGCTATGGCTACACCTTC. Protein product: CASSALASSGGYGYTF. The entire variable domain, with the rest obtained from reference TRBV5-4 and TRBJ1-2, is as follows: ETGVTQSPTHLIKTRGQQVTLRCSSQSGHNTVSWYQQALGQGPQFIFQYYREEENGRGNFPPRFSGLQFPNYSSELNVNALELDDSALYLCASSALASSGGYGYTFGSGTRLTVV.

The CDR3 loop is CASLRTRNGYTF. DNA of the CDR3: TGTGCCAGCCTTCGGACAAGAAATGGCTACACCTTC. The chain joins TRBV6-5 to TRBJ1-2; TRBD1 is a possible D gene (5 bases). V was shortened by 8 bases and J by 6 bases, with 13 bases between the two germline ends. The CDR3 is 12 amino acids. The germline CDR1 and CDR2 sequences are MNHEY and SVGAGI.

This sequence joins TRBV10-3 and TRBJ1-2; TRBD1 aligns across 7 bases. The CDR3 is 15 amino acids. Germline values: CDR1 ENHRY, CDR2 SYGVKD. V was clipped by 0 bases and J by 2 bases; unmatched bases: 3. CDR3 loop: CAISESQGQNYGYTF. As DNA, the CDR3 is TGTGCCATCAGTGAGTCACAGGGGCAGAACTATGGCTACACCTTC.

The chain is built from TRBV6-1 and TRBJ1-4; D might be TRBD1 (6 bases). This CDR3 has 17 residues. The V and J ends lost 1 base and 4 bases respectively, with 16 bases between them. Germline V gene sequence: CDR1 MNHNS, CDR2 SASEGT. The CDR3 loop is CASSEVGGRIGNEKLFF. DNA of the CDR3: TGTGCCAGCAGTGAAGTCGGGGGGCGCATTGGTAATGAAAAACTGTTTTTT.

The rearrangement uses TRBV9 and TRBJ1-2; D not resolved. Looked up from germline, CDR1 is SGDLS and CDR2 is YYNGEE. Trimming stripped 1 base from V and 0 bases from J, with 4 bases between. The CDR3 consists of 13 residues. CDR3: CASSVISNYGYTF. Written as DNA, the CDR3 is TGTGCCAGCAGCGTAATATCTAACTATGGCTACACCTTC.

The rearrangement links TRBV7-9 to TRBJ2-1; D is ambiguous. Germline CDR1 SEHNR, CDR2 FQNEAQ (reference sequence). CDR3 length: 12 residues. Trimming shortened V by 5 bases and J by 6 bases, and 8 bases separated the two germline ends. The CDR3 nucleotides read TGTGCCAGCAGCGTGGGCATCAATGAGCAGTTCTTC. Protein sequence: CASSVGINEQFF. The full variable domain, in which reference TRBV7-9 and TRBJ2-1 provide the parts outside the CDR3, is DTGVSQNPRHKITKRGQNVTFRCDPISEHNRLYWYRQTLGQGPEFLTYFQNEAQLEKSRLLSDRFSAERPKGSFSTLEIQRTEQGDSAMYLCASSVGINEQFFGPGTRLTVL.

This sequence joins TRBV5-5 and TRBJ2-3; 12 bases map to TRBD2. Unmatched junction bases numbered 7, after V lost 3 bases and J lost 14 bases. The length of the CDR3 is 13 residues. Germline V gives CDR1 SGHKS, CDR2 YYEKEE (reference sequence). Here the CDR3 DNA reads TGTGCCAGCAGCTCTAGCGGGGGGGCCGGTCCGTATTTT. Its protein product is CASSSSGGAGPYF.

This sequence joins TRBV9 and TRBJ2-3, with D uncertain. Trimming left V 4 bases short and J 2 bases short, with 20 bases between. Germline CDR1 is SGDLS and CDR2 is YYNGEE. CDR3 length: 17 residues. CDR3 loop: CASSRLAAASNTDTQYF. In nucleotides, the CDR3 is TGTGCCAGCAGCCGTTTGGCGGCAGCCTCAAACACAGATACGCAGTATTTT.

This chain connects TRBV28 to TRBJ2-1, with TRBD1 matching 8 bases. This CDR3 comprises 17 residues. Germline CDR1 MDHEN, CDR2 SYDVKM. V lost 5 bases, J lost 7 bases, and 16 bases stayed unmatched. The CDR3 here is CASSLLLDREIRNEQFF. In DNA, the CDR3 is TGTGCCAGCAGTCTTCTCCTGGACAGGGAAATTAGAAATGAGCAGTTCTTC.

This clone was detected once. This chain links TRBV2 with TRBJ1-1; the D gene is possibly TRBD1 (5 bases). Trimming left V 4 bases short and J 8 bases short, with 11 bases between. Per germline, CDR1 SNHLY and CDR2 FYNNEI. CDR3 length: 12 residues. DNA for the CDR3: TGTGCCAGCAGTGCAGGACACAGAGAAGCTTTCTTT. Translation: CASSAGHREAFF.